Listed here are 9 T cell receptor beta chains from one sample, sequenced in a study of Tregs in tolerant kidney transplant recipients. Clones were read by immunoSEQ multiplex PCR, and TCRdb kept only the in-frame ones, dropping some. Among some 90,000 clones, just over 90% were seen once, and the ten largest hold 4.7%. The sequencing sample was made of CD8+ T cells from blood. The receptor source for this set is a human donor in good health.

The chain combines TRBV19 with TRBJ2-3; D is perhaps TRBD1 (5 bases). Trimming shortened V by 5 bases and J by 2 bases, and 14 bases separated the two germline ends. This CDR3 is built from 15 residues. CDR1 and CDR2 (germline): LNHDA, SQIVND (reference sequence). CDR3 sequence reads: CASSQGVSDTDTQYF. CDR3 sequence (DNA): TGTGCCAGTAGTCAAGGGGTCTCAGACACAGATACGCAGTATTTT.

The V and J genes are TRBV6-6 and TRBJ2-7, with D possibly TRBD2 on 5 matching bases. The germline CDR1 and CDR2 sequences are MNHNY and SVGAGI (reference sequence). V was clipped by 0 bases and J by 0 bases, with 12 bases between them. CDR3 length: 16 amino acids. The DNA of the CDR3 is TGTGCCAGCAGTTACTCAGATAGAGGACTCTCCTACGAGCAGTACTTC. Protein product: CASSYSDRGLSYEQYF.

In its sample, this clone was seen once. The chain combines TRBV4-1 with TRBJ2-7; 8 nucleotides line up with TRBD2. Germline CDR1 MGHRA, CDR2 YSYEKL. V gave up 4 bases and J gave up 0 bases; unmatched junction bases: 2. This CDR3 is 14 amino acids long. CDR3 protein: CASSPGLASYEQYF. The CDR3 nucleotides read TGCGCCAGCAGCCCTGGACTAGCCTCCTACGAGCAGTACTTC.

In this sample, this clone turned up once. V gene TRBV18 combines with J gene TRBJ2-5; TRBD2 matches at 9 bases. Germline V gives CDR1 KGHSH, CDR2 LQKENI. This CDR3 has 15 residues. Trimming took 7 bases from V and 3 from J; bases not matched to a gene: 9. The CDR3 DNA reads as TGTGCCAGCTACCAACTAGCGGGCCCCGAAGAGACCCAGTACTTC. It encodes CASYQLAGPEETQYF. The full variable domain, its missing parts supplied by reference TRBV18 and TRBJ2-5, is NAGVMQNPRHLVRRRGQEARLRCSPMKGHSHVYWYRQLPEEGLKFMVYLQKENIIDESGMPKERFSAEFPKEGPSILRIQQVVRGDSAAYFCASYQLAGPEETQYFGPGTRLLVL.

The chain recombines TRBV11-2 with TRBJ1-4, with D unclear. The CDR3 covers 15 residues. Trimming pared 5 bases from V and 0 bases from J, leaving 10 bases between. Per the germline V gene, CDR1 is SGHAT and CDR2 is FQNNGV. CDR3 loop: CASSPRATTNEKLFF. The CDR3 DNA reads as TGTGCCAGCAGCCCCCGGGCCACAACTAATGAAAAACTGTTTTTT.

The rearrangement uses TRBV19 and TRBJ2-1; D might be TRBD1 (6 bases). The CDR3 runs 14 residues. From germline, CDR1 is LNHDA and CDR2 SQIVND (reference sequence). V lost 5 bases, J lost 10 bases, and 18 bases lay in between. CDR3: CASSWAGDRGEQFF. The CDR3 coding sequence is TGTGCCAGTAGTTGGGCAGGGGATCGGGGAGAGCAGTTCTTC. Supplemented by reference TRBV19 and TRBJ2-1, the full variable domain reads DGGITQSPKYLFRKEGQNVTLSCEQNLNHDAMYWYRQDPGQGLRLIYYSQIVNDFQKGDIAEGYSVSREKKESFPLTVTSAQKNPTAFYLCASSWAGDRGEQFFGPGTRLTVL.

V and J are TRBV2 and TRBJ2-7; D is unclear. Between the trimmed V and J ends, which lost 0 bases and 6 bases, there was a span of 9 bases. The CDR3 has 13 amino acids. Germline V gene sequence: CDR1 SNHLY, CDR2 FYNNEI. As DNA, the CDR3 is TGTGCCAGCAGTGAAGCTCCCCTTGGCGAGCAGTACTTC. This codes for CASSEAPLGEQYF.

This chain links TRBV6-4 with TRBJ2-2; 7 nucleotides line up with TRBD2. CDR1 and CDR2 from the germline V gene are MRHNA and SNTAGT. The length of the CDR3 is 17 residues. The J segment lost 3 bases and the V segment lost 0 bases, leaving 7 bases of the junction unmatched. CDR3 coding DNA: TGTGCCAGCAGTGACTCTTGGACTAGTGGGGACACCGGGGAGCTGTTTTTT. The encoded protein is CASSDSWTSGDTGELFF.

This chain links TRBV5-1 with TRBJ2-3; 7 bases align to TRBD1. This CDR3 is built from 15 residues. CDR1 is SGHRS, CDR2 YFSETQ, per germline. The V gene end was trimmed by 1 base and the J gene end by 4 bases; junction bases not matched to a gene: 6. The CDR3 region is CASSLNRGLADTQYF. The CDR3 region has the DNA TGCGCCAGCAGCTTGAACAGGGGTTTGGCAGATACGCAGTATTTT.